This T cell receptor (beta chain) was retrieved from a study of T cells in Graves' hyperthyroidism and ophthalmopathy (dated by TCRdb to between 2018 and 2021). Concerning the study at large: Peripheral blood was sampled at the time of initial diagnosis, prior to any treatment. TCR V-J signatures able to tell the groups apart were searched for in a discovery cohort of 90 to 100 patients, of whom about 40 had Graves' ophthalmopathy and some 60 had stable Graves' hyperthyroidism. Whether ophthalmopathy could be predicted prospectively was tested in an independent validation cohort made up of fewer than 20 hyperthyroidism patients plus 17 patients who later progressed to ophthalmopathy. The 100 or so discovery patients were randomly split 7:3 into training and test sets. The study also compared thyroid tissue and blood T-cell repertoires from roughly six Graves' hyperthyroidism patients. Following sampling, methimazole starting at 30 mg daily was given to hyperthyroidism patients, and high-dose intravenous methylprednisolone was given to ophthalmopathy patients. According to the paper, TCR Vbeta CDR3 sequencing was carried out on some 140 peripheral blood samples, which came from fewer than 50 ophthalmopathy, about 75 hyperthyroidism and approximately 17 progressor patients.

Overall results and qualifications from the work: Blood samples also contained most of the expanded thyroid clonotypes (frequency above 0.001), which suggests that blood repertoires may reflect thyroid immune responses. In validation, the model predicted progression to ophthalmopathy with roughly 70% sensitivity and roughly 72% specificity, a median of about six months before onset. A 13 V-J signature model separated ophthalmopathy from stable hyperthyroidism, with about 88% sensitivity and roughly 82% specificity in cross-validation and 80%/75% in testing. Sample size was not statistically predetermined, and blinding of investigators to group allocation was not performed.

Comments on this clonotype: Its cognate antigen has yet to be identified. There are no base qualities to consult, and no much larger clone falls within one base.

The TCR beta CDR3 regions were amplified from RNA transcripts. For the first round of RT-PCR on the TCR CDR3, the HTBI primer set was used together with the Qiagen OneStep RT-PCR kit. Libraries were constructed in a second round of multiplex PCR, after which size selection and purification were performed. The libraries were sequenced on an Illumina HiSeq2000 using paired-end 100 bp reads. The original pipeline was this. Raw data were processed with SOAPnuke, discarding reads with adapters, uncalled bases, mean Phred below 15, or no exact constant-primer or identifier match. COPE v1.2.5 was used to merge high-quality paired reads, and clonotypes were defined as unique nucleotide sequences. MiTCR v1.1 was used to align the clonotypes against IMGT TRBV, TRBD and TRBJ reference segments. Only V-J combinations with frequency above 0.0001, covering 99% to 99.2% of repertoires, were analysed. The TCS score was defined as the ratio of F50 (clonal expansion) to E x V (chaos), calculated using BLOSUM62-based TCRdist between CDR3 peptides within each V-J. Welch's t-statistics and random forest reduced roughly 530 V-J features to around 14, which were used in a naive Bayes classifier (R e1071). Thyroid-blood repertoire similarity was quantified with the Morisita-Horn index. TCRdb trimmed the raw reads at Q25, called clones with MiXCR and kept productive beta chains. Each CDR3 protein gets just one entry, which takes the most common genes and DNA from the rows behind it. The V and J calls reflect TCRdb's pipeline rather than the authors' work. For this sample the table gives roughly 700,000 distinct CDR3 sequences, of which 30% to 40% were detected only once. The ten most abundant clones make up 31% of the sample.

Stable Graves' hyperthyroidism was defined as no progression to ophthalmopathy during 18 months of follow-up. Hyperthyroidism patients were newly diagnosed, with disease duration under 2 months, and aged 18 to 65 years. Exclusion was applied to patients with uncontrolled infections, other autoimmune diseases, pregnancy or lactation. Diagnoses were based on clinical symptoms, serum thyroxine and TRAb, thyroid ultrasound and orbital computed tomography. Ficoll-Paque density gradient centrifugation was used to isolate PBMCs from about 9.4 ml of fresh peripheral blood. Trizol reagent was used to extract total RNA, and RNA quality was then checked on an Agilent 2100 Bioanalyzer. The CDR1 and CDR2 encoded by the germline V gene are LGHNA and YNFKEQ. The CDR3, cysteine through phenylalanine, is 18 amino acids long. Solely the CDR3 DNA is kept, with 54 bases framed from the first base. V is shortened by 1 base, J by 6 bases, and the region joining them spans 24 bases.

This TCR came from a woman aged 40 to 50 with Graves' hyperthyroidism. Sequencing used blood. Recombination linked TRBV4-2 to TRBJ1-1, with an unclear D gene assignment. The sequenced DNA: TGTGCCAGCAGCCAAGCTCGTGCGGCGAACAGCCGAACCCCTGAAGCTTTCTTT. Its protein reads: CASSQARAANSRTPEAFF.